The present T cell receptor beta chain was sequenced within a study of regulatory T cells in long-lasting Graves disease. Study-level information: Patients with persistent Graves' disease had over 5 years of antithyroid drugs and persistent TSH receptor antibodies.

Per the germline V gene, CDR1 is LNHNV and CDR2 is YYDKDF (reference sequence). The V and J ends lost 3 bases and 4 bases, in that order; junction bases with no gene match: 9. The CDR3 covers 15 residues. Libraries of TCR beta came from iRepertoire HTBI primers plus Arm-PCR of CDR3 regions. Each CDR3 protein gets one entry after TCRdb re-called the multiplex PCR reads with MiXCR. The profile shows over 300,000 distinct CDR3 sequences, roughly 21% of them singletons. Study-level results: The researchers studied only peripheral blood, not thyroid tissue.

This clonotype was picked up a small number of times. Antigen: not known. The time point is: persistent/refractory GD, antithyroid drugs over 5 years with positive TRAb. PBMCs provided the RNA from which the TCR library was made. The chain combines TRBV15 with TRBJ2-7, with 7 bases that match TRBD1. The specimen was peripheral blood mononuclear cells (PBMCs), collected when the disease was refractory, from a patient treated with antithyroid drugs. The receptor's source is a female donor with Graves disease. The CDR3, as DNA: TGTGCCACCAGCAGTCCGGGACAGAGACCGTACGAGCAGTACTTC. As protein: CATSSPGQRPYEQYF. Full variable domain (outside the CDR3, taken from reference TRBV15 and TRBJ2-7): DAMVIQNPRYQVTQFGKPVTLSCSQTLNHNVMYWYQQKSSQAPKLLFHYYDKDFNNEADTPDNFQSRRPNTSFCFLDIRSPGLGDTAMYLCATSSPGQRPYEQYFGPGTRLTVT.